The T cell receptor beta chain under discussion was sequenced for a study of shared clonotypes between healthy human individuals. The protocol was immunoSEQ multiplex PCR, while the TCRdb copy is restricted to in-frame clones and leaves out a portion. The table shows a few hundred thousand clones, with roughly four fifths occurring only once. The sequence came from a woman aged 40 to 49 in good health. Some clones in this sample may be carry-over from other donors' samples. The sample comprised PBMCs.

The chain's CDR3 is CARPGGSGANVLTF. In nucleotides, the CDR3 is TGTGCCAGACCGGGGGGCTCTGGGGCCAACGTCCTGACTTTC. V gene TRBV19 combines with J gene TRBJ2-6, with 7 nucleotides matching TRBD2. CDR1 LNHDA and CDR2 SQIVND come from the germline V gene (reference sequence). Germline trimming cut 9 bases from V and 0 bases from J; bases unmatched to any gene: 2. This CDR3 has 14 residues.